This T cell receptor (beta chain) was captured in a study of T cells after posttransplantation cyclophosphamide. General observations from the study: TRB clonality was highly associated with recipient CMV seropositivity and reactivation. Donor-recipient repertoire similarity was low at 1-2 months, rising over year one.

Busulfan-fludarabine conditioning, marrow transplant, and cyclophosphamide on days +3 and +4 were administered. This CDR3 is built from 17 residues. V was clipped by 5 bases and J by 1 base, with 18 bases between them. Germline-derived CDR1 and CDR2 are LGHNT and FRNRAP. Only in-frame clones appear in the TCRdb table, and some are missing; sequencing was by immunoSEQ multiplex PCR. The sample contains fewer than 45,000 clones, around 80% of which appear only once. Comments on this clone: Its target is not known.

The sample was CD4+ T cells sorted from blood, taken 1,800 to 2,000 days after a stem cell transplant with posttransplant cyclophosphamide. This chain links TRBV12-5 with TRBJ1-5, with TRBD1 as a possible D gene (6 bases). This clonotype was obtained from a female patient between 40 and 50 years old who received an allogeneic stem cell transplant from a related donor, was CMV-positive, and had no GVHD. The graft donor may account for some of the T cells. In DNA form, the CDR3 reads TGTGCTAGTGGTCTCATGTTGCTGGGGGCCAGCAATCAGCCCCAGCATTTT. Amino acids: CASGLMLLGASNQPQHF.